Only one count was recorded for the clone carrying this TCR beta chain. The record originates from a study of blood T cell repertoires in COVID-19. About the research overall: The study drew acute and convalescent COVID-19 samples from the United States, Italy and Spain.

From germline, CDR1 is SGHVS and CDR2 FNYEAQ. This CDR3 has 15 amino acids. V gave up 0 bases and J gave up 4 bases, with 12 bases separating them. TCRdb keeps only in-frame clones here, not all; method: immunoSEQ multiplex PCR. The sample yields 250,000 to 300,000 clones, roughly 86% seen once. The TCR was taken from a woman in her thirties who had recovered from COVID-19. Material: PBMCs or T cells enriched from blood (not recorded which). The rearrangement uses TRBV7-6 and TRBJ1-1; D might be TRBD1 (5 bases). CDR3 nucleotide sequence: TGTGCCAGCAGCTTAGCCCGGGGGATGGGCACTGAAGCTTTCTTT. This translates into CASSLARGMGTEAFF.